This T cell receptor (beta chain) comes out of a study of blood T cell repertoires in COVID-19 (dated by TCRdb to about 2020). Study-level background: Samples from collaborators originated in the United States, Italy and Spain and spanned both the acute and convalescent phases of COVID-19. The material from the prospective study consisted of cDNA or gDNA derived from T cells, B-cell-depleted T cells, or PBMCs. The dataset comprised deeply sampled blood TCRbeta repertoires from subjects exposed to, actively infected with, or recovered from COVID-19. The repertoires were made available in a free public database intended to serve as a resource for research on the immune response to SARS-CoV-2. The samples were drawn from two sources: the first 160 participants of the ongoing ImmuneRACE study, and about 1,300 subjects contributed by 6 global collaborators. The sample metadata nearly always contained a de-identified subject ID, COVID-19 status, age in years and sex. Where available, HLA class I and class II types were taken from metadata supplied by the sample provider and were not determined by assay-based typing.

The CDR3, cysteine through phenylalanine, is 15 amino acids long. The kept DNA is CDR3 alone, 45 bases in frame from the first base. Trimming removed 0 bases from V and 5 bases from J, leaving 14 bases between the germline ends. From a lookup of the germline V gene (reference sequence), CDR1 and CDR2 are LGHDT and YNNKEL. TCRbeta CDR3 regions were amplified from genomic DNA using the immunoSEQ Assay, a bias-controlled multiplex PCR. In the original analysis: Nucleated cell counts per sample were estimated from amplification of reference gene primers within the assay. To quantify the absolute abundance of each unique TCRbeta CDR3 rearrangement, sequence reads were collapsed and filtered. For each sample, productive Simpson clonality was calculated as the square root of Simpson's diversity index across productive rearrangements. TCRdb mirrors the immuneACCESS table, restricted to in-frame sequences. Some clones are absent from its copies; in checked studies, under half trace to an unresolved V gene, and the reason for the others is unknown. That table gives V, J and clone size, and the DNA gave D and trimming. The sample contains around 150,000 clones, roughly 85% of them found a single time. Under 6% of the sample lies in the top ten.

Remarks on this clone: Its antigen is unknown. No base quality values were provided; no much bigger clone lies one nucleotide off.

Whole blood was collected in K2EDTA tubes by collaborating institutions according to the institutions' own protocols. For TCRbeta analysis, collaborators shipped samples in one of three forms: frozen whole blood, isolated PBMCs, or DNA extracted from either of those sample types. The full study reports these points: The amount of clinical and demographic metadata varied by source and participant and was provided uncurated.

This clonotype was sampled from a human donor in a cohort sampled during active COVID-19. The chain joins TRBV3-1 (or the pseudogene TRBV3-2) to TRBJ2-7; 6 matching bases give a weak D call of TRBD1. Sequencing was performed on peripheral blood. The nucleotide sequence is given as TGTGCCAGCAGCCAAGATAGGAACAGGGCCCACGAGCAGTACTTC. Protein translation: CASSQDRNRAHEQYF.